This passage covers 27 T cell receptor beta chains from one sample sequenced in a study of blood T cell repertoires in COVID-19. Method: immunoSEQ multiplex PCR; TCRdb's copy keeps in-frame clones and lacks some. The data hold just over 250,000 clones, with about 86% observed a single time. What was sequenced was PBMCs or T cells enriched from blood (not recorded which). These receptors were collected from a man aged 30 to 45 with acute COVID-19.

The chain recombines TRBV24-1 with TRBJ2-5, with TRBD1 identical over 8 bases. The germline CDR1 and CDR2 sequences are KGHDR and SFDVKD. J lost 9 bases, V lost 3 bases, and 14 bases had no gene match. The CDR3 runs 16 residues. CDR3 in DNA: TGTGCCACCAGTGATAAGGGGGACAGGAGGGGCAGGGCCCAGTACTTC. It is translated as CATSDKGDRRGRAQYF.

This chain joins TRBV6-5 and TRBJ2-2; D gene unclear. This CDR3 spans 12 amino acids. Germline CDR1 reads MNHEY; CDR2 reads SVGAGI. The V and J ends lost 7 bases and 9 bases respectively, with 12 bases between them. Here the CDR3 DNA reads TGTGCCAGCACCCGGGTCGATAGGGAGCTGTTTTTT. It is translated as CASTRVDRELFF.

This clone has a single count. This chain uses TRBV7-3 with TRBJ2-3; D not certain. Germline V gene sequence: CDR1 SGHTA, CDR2 FQGTGA. Between the trimmed V and J ends, which lost 3 bases and 2 bases, there was a span of 9 bases. This CDR3 has 14 residues. CDR3 in DNA: TGTGCCAGCAGCTTCGGCGGAACCACAGATACGCAGTATTTT. Its protein is CASSFGGTTDTQYF. The full variable domain, rest sourced from reference TRBV7-3 and TRBJ2-3, is GAGVSQTPSNKVTEKGKYVELRCDPISGHTALYWYRQSLGQGPEFLIYFQGTGAADDSGLPNDRFFAVRPEGSVSTLKIQRTERGDSAVYLCASSFGGTTDTQYFGPGTRLTVL.

V and J are TRBV5-5 and TRBJ2-7; the D gene is possibly TRBD2 (5 bases). With 1 base removed from V and 2 bases from J, the gap between germline ends came to 10 bases. This CDR3 has 14 residues. From germline, CDR1 is SGHKS and CDR2 YYEKEE (reference sequence). Written as DNA, the CDR3 is TGTGCCAGCAGCTTGTATGACGGGGCCTACGAGCAGTACGTC. Translated: CASSLYDGAYEQYV.

The chain recombines TRBV7-2 with TRBJ1-3; 7 bases map to TRBD1. CDR3 length: 18 residues. J gave up 2 bases and V 3 bases, and 13 bases lay outside the gene matches. Germline CDR1 is SGHTA and CDR2 is FQGNSA. Here the CDR3 DNA reads TGTGCCAGCAGCTTGCCCCATTCAGGGGGGCTCGCTGGAAACACCATATATTTT. Amino acid sequence: CASSLPHSGGLAGNTIYF.

This clone was seen a few times. V and J are TRBV11-2 and TRBJ2-1, with D tentatively TRBD2 (6 bases). The CDR3 has 15 residues. Germline V lookup: CDR1 SGHAT, CDR2 FQNNGV. V was pared by 4 bases and J by 9 bases, with 19 bases between. CDR3 nucleotides: TGTGCCAGCAGCTCGGGCCGGGCTAGCGCCGGTGAGCAGTTCTTC. Its protein product is CASSSGRASAGEQFF. The complete variable domain, with remaining parts taken from reference TRBV11-2 and TRBJ2-1, reads EAGVAQSPRYKIIEKRQSVAFWCNPISGHATLYWYQQILGQGPKLLIQFQNNGVVDDSQLPKDRFSAERLKGVDSTLKIQPAKLEDSAVYLCASSSGRASAGEQFFGPGTRLTVL.

The V and J genes are TRBV19 and TRBJ2-2; D is unresolved. V was clipped by 5 bases and J by 4 bases, with 5 bases between them. The CDR3 is 12 residues long. The germline V gene has CDR1 LNHDA and CDR2 SQIVND (reference sequence). CDR3 sequence: CASSYITGELFF. CDR3 in DNA: TGTGCCAGTAGTTATATCACCGGGGAGCTGTTTTTT. Using reference TRBV19 and TRBJ2-2 for the parts outside the CDR3, the full variable domain is DGGITQSPKYLFRKEGQNVTLSCEQNLNHDAMYWYRQDPGQGLRLIYYSQIVNDFQKGDIAEGYSVSREKKESFPLTVTSAQKNPTAFYLCASSYITGELFFGEGSRLTVL.

The rearrangement uses TRBV9 and TRBJ2-5; 12 bases fit TRBD2. There are 17 residues in the CDR3. J was trimmed by 5 bases and V by 4 bases; bases with no gene match: 12. Germline V lookup: CDR1 SGDLS, CDR2 YYNGEE. CDR3 loop: CASSPGAGLAGGETQYF. The CDR3, as DNA: TGTGCCAGCAGCCCGGGAGCGGGGCTAGCGGGAGGGGAGACCCAGTACTTC.

V is TRBV28 and J is TRBJ1-1; a weak D match, TRBD1 (6 bases). The V end lost 1 base, the J end lost 0 bases, and 12 bases lay between the germline ends. Per the germline V gene, CDR1 is MDHEN and CDR2 is SYDVKM. The CDR3 contains 16 residues. CDR3 amino acids: CASSLYRAGMNTEAFF. The CDR3 DNA sequence: TGTGCCAGCAGTTTATACAGGGCGGGTATGAACACTGAAGCTTTCTTT.

The rearrangement links TRBV4-2 to TRBJ2-2; 10 bases align to TRBD1. Germline trimming cut 5 bases from V and 6 bases from J; bases unmatched to any gene: 6. This CDR3 is built from 15 residues. CDR1 and CDR2 (germline): LGHNA, YNFKEQ. In DNA form, the CDR3 reads TGTGCCAGCAGCAACCGGGACAGGGGAGCCGGGGAGCTGTTTTTT. It specifies CASSNRDRGAGELFF.

V usage is TRBV19 and J usage is TRBJ2-1; the match to TRBD2 covers 8 bases. The V gene end was trimmed by 7 bases and the J gene end by 3 bases; junction bases not matched to a gene: 17. The CDR3 has 18 amino acids. The germline V gene encodes CDR1 LNHDA and CDR2 SQIVND (reference sequence). The CDR3 spells CASTPKVVAGGSYNEQFF. CDR3 DNA: TGTGCCAGTACCCCAAAGGTCGTCGCGGGAGGAAGCTACAATGAGCAGTTCTTC.

The chain is built from TRBV19 and TRBJ2-1; 8 nucleotides line up with TRBD2. This CDR3 has 14 residues. The ends lost 5 bases at V and 7 bases at J; junction bases unmatched: 7. Per germline, CDR1 LNHDA and CDR2 SQIVND (reference sequence). The CDR3 loop reads CASSLTGTRNEQFF. DNA for the CDR3: TGTGCCAGTAGTCTAACCGGGACTAGGAATGAGCAGTTCTTC.

The V and J genes are TRBV4-3 and TRBJ2-2; 7 positions match TRBD2. The ends lost 4 bases at V and 3 bases at J; junction bases unmatched: 5. This CDR3 has 15 amino acids. Germline V CDR1 and CDR2: LGHNA, YSLEER. The DNA of the CDR3 is TGCGCCAGCAGCCCTGCTAGCGGCCACACCGGGGAGCTGTTTTTT. It specifies CASSPASGHTGELFF.

There are a few counts of this clone. The conserved final phenylalanine or tryptophan is absent from the CDR3, which likely points to a read error. The DNA is omitted, as the CDR3 cannot be located on it reliably, and the CDR3 follows TCRdb's listing. The chain carries TRBV11-2 and TRBJ1-2; the table's D call, TRBD1, has no DNA check behind it. The CDR3 numbers 12 amino acids, ends counted. Germline V gene data show CDR1 as SGHAT and CDR2 as FQNNGV. The CDR3 region is CASMVTGAGRLP.

The chain uses TRBV9 and TRBJ1-5, with 7 positions matching TRBD1. The CDR3 totals 13 residues. Germline V lookup: CDR1 SGDLS, CDR2 YYNGEE. V was clipped by 3 bases and J by 6 bases; unmatched bases: 3. CDR3 DNA: TGTGCCAGCAGCGGGGGGGACAGTCAGCCCCAGCATTTT. Amino acid sequence: CASSGGDSQPQHF.

The chain is built from TRBV6-1 and TRBJ1-3; D not resolved. Germline-derived CDR1 and CDR2 are MNHNS and SASEGT. V shed 2 bases and J shed 12 bases, with 14 bases lying between them. This CDR3 has 13 amino acids. The CDR3 protein is CASSELSATSIYF. The CDR3 nucleotides are TGTGCCAGCAGTGAACTAAGCGCGACGAGCATATATTTT.

A single count supports this clone. A junction boundary mismatches the germline segment, possibly from a read error. The identical CDR3 is also encoded by other nucleotide sequences in the sample. The rearrangement joins TRBV5-1 to TRBJ2-5, with D possibly matching TRBD1 (6 bases). CDR1 and CDR2 from the germline V gene are SGHRS and YFSETQ. The CDR3 runs 13 residues. CDR3 nucleotides: TGTGCCAGCAGCTCGCAGGGGCAAGAGACCCAGTACTTC. Translation: CASSSQGQETQYF.

The chain is built from TRBV11-1 and TRBJ1-1; 7 positions agree with TRBD1. Per the germline V gene, CDR1 is SGHAT and CDR2 is FQDESV (reference sequence). This CDR3 has 15 amino acids. Trimming removed 2 bases from V and 3 bases from J; junction bases left unmatched: 6. CDR3 residues: CASSLRRGRDTEAFF. DNA for the CDR3: TGTGCCAGCAGCTTAAGAAGGGGGCGTGACACTGAAGCTTTCTTT.

The V and J genes are TRBV27 and TRBJ1-1; TRBD1 agrees at 7 bases. The CDR3 has 15 amino acids. The trim removed 7 bases at V and 8 bases at J, leaving 16 bases unmatched. Germline CDR1 MNHEY, CDR2 SMNVEV (reference sequence). CDR3 nucleotides: TGTGCCAGCACTAAAACCTCGGGACAGAAACTCGAAGCTTTCTTT. Translated, it gives CASTKTSGQKLEAFF.

This clone was counted only a few times. The rearrangement links TRBV6-1 to TRBJ1-2, with 9 bases fitting TRBD1. The V segment lost 2 bases and the J segment 7 bases; nucleotides outside the gene matches: 5. Germline V gene sequence: CDR1 MNHNS, CDR2 SASEGT. The length of the CDR3 is 14 residues. DNA of the CDR3: TGTGCCAGCAGTGAACCCGGGACAGGGACTGGCTACACCTTC. Translation: CASSEPGTGTGYTF.

The V and J genes are TRBV20-1 and TRBJ2-1; D remains unclear. CDR1 is DFQATT, CDR2 SNEGSKA, per germline (reference sequence). The CDR3 is made up of 10 amino acids. The V end lost 1 base, the J end lost 10 bases, and 5 bases lay between the germline ends. The CDR3: CSARVTEQFF. The CDR3 DNA reads as TGCAGTGCTAGAGTAACAGAGCAGTTCTTC.

V gene TRBV6-4 combines with J gene TRBJ2-7; the match to TRBD1 covers 7 bases. The CDR3 length is 13 residues. Trimming took 7 bases from V and 1 from J; bases not matched to a gene: 4. The germline V gene encodes CDR1 MRHNA and CDR2 SNTAGT. The CDR3 reads CASIDRESYEQYV. The CDR3 DNA reads as TGTGCCAGCATCGACAGGGAGTCCTACGAGCAGTACGTC.

This chain links TRBV7-6 with TRBJ2-3; 10 bases are a match to TRBD2. The CDR3 is 16 amino acids. The V and J ends lost 3 bases and 2 bases, in that order; junction bases with no gene match: 5. Germline V gene data show CDR1 as SGHVS and CDR2 as FNYEAQ. CDR3 amino acids: CASSFKLAGFTDTQYF. In DNA form, the CDR3 reads TGTGCCAGCAGCTTTAAACTAGCGGGATTCACAGATACGCAGTATTTT. The full variable domain, its missing parts supplied by reference TRBV7-6 and TRBJ2-3, is GAGVSQSPRYKVTKRGQDVALRCDPISGHVSLYWYRQALGQGPEFLTYFNYEAQQDKSGLPNDRFSAERPEGSISTLTIQRTEQRDSAMYRCASSFKLAGFTDTQYFGPGTRLTVL.

The genes are TRBV27 and TRBJ1-1; TRBD1 matches at 9 bases. CDR3 length: 20 residues. Germline values: CDR1 MNHEY, CDR2 SMNVEV (reference sequence). Germline trimming cut 7 bases from V and 7 bases from J; bases unmatched to any gene: 28. The CDR3 spells CASTPKGQGLFVGPIGEAFF. The CDR3, as DNA: TGTGCCAGCACCCCCAAGGGACAGGGCCTTTTTGTGGGACCAATCGGTGAAGCTTTCTTT.

The genes are TRBV6-2 or TRBV6-3 and TRBJ2-1; tentative D call: TRBD1 (6 bases). V lost 0 bases and J lost 4, with 10 bases in between. The germline CDR1 and CDR2 sequences are MNHEY and SVGEGT. The CDR3 covers 15 residues. The CDR3 DNA sequence: TGTGCCAGCAGTTACTCGAAGGGGGAGTACAATGAGCAGTTCTTC. The encoded protein is CASSYSKGEYNEQFF.

The V gene is TRBV9, the J gene TRBJ2-3; 7 bases fit TRBD1. CDR3 length equals 15 residues. Germline V gene lookup returns CDR1 SGDLS and CDR2 YYNGEE. With 2 bases clipped from V and 2 bases from J, the junction kept 5 bases outside the gene matches. CDR3 protein: CASSVRQGFTDTQYF. DNA of the CDR3: TGTGCCAGCAGCGTGAGACAGGGCTTCACAGATACGCAGTATTTT.

The chain combines TRBV7-9 with TRBJ1-1; 10 bases map to TRBD1. The CDR3 is 13 residues long. Germline V CDR1 and CDR2: SEHNR, FQNEAQ (reference sequence). V was clipped by 8 bases and J by 4 bases; unmatched bases: 4. The CDR3 region has the DNA TGTGCCAGCTCGACAGGGGGCTTCACTGAAGCTTTCTTT. Translation gives CASSTGGFTEAFF.